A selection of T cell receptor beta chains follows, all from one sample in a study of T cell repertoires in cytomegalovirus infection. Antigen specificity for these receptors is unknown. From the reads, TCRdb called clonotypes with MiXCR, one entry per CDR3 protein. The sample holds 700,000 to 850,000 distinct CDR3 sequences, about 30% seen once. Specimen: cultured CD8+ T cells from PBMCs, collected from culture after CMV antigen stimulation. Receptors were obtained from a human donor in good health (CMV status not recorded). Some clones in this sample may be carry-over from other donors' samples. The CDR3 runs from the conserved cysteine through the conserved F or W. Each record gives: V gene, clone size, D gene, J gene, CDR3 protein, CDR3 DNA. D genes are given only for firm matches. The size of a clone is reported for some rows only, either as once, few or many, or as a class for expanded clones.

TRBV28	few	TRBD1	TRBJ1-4	CASSPLLTGGDEKLFF	TGTGCCAGCAGTCCCCTCTTGACAGGGGGGGATGAAAAACTGTTTTTT
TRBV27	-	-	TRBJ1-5	CASSPHNQPQHF	TGTGCCAGCAGTCCACACAATCAGCCCCAGCATTTT
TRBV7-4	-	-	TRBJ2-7	CASSLFEDSSYEQYF	TGTGCCAGCAGCTTATTTGAGGATAGCTCCTACGAGCAGTACTTC
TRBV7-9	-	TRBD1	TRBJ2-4	CASSSLDRAQYF	TGTGCCAGCAGCTCCCTGGACAGGGCCCAGTACTTC
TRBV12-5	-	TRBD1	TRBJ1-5	CASGLGTGGRQPQHF	TGTGCTAGTGGTTTAGGGACAGGGGGCCGTCAGCCCCAGCATTTT
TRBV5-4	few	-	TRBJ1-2	CAEAPRQEGGGYTF	TGTGCTGAGGCCCCGAGACAGGAGGGTGGGGGCTACACCTTC
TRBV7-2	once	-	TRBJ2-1	CASNLRSLAPLGNEQFF	TGTGCCAGCAACTTACGCTCTCTAGCTCCCCTGGGTAATGAGCAGTTCTTC
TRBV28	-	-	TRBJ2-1	CASSLAGAWRGSYNEQFF	TGTGCCAGCAGTTTGGCGGGGGCCTGGCGGGGCTCCTACAATGAGCAGTTCTTC
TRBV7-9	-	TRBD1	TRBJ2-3	CASRHAVGQGETDTQYF	TGTGCCAGCAGACATGCGGTGGGACAGGGGGAAACAGATACGCAGTATTTT
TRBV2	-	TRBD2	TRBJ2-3	CANSWEGSTDTQYF	TGTGCCAACAGTTGGGAGGGATCCACAGATACGCAGTATTTT
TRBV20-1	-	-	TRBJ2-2	CSARLPGAANTGELFF	TGCAGTGCTAGGCTCCCGGGGGCTGCGAACACCGGGGAGCTGTTTTTT
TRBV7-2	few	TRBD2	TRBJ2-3	CASSLPPRLAADTQYF	TGTGCCAGCAGCCTACCCCCCCGGCTAGCGGCAGATACGCAGTATTTT
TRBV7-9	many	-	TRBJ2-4	CASSLDPGNIQYF	TGTGCCAGCAGCTTGGACCCAGGGAACATTCAGTACTTC
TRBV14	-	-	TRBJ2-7	CASSQDVDYEQYF	TGTGCCAGCAGCCAAGACGTTGACTACGAGCAGTACTTC
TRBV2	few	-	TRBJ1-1	CASTLRKTRLNINTEAFF	TGTGCCAGCACCCTACGAAAAACCCGACTGAACATTAACACTGAAGCTTTCTTT
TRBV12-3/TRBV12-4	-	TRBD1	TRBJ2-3	CASSPPGQISTDTQYF	TGTGCCAGCAGTCCGCCGGGACAGATTAGCACAGATACGCAGTATTTT
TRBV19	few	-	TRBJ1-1	CASSLISGWEFSAEAFF	TGTGCCAGTAGTCTTATCTCGGGTTGGGAGTTCAGCGCTGAAGCTTTCTTT
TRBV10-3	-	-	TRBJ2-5	CAIRKILGEQETQYF	TGTGCCATCAGGAAGATCCTGGGAGAACAAGAGACCCAGTACTTC
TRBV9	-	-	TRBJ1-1	CASSPDQRTVNTEAFF	TGTGCCAGCAGCCCCGATCAACGGACAGTGAACACTGAAGCTTTCTTT
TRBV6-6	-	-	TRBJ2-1	CASSYHPKEQFF	TGTGCCAGCAGTTATCACCCCAAAGAGCAGTTCTTC
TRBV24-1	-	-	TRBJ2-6	CATSVAGQMGSGANVLTF	TGTGCCACCAGTGTTGCAGGGCAAATGGGTTCTGGGGCCAACGTCCTGACTTTC
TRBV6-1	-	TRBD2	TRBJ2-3	CASSEAGLAATDTQYF	TGTGCCAGCAGTGAAGCCGGACTAGCGGCGACAGATACGCAGTATTTT
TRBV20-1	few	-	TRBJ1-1	CSAIRSSAFF	TGCAGTGCTATCCGATCTTCAGCTTTCTTT
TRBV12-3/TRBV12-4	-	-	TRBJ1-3	CASRPPMSSGNTIYF	TGTGCCAGCCGGCCGCCCATGAGCTCTGGAAACACCATATATTTT
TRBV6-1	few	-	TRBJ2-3	CASSVRDQPTDTQYF	TGTGCCAGCAGTGTCCGGGACCAGCCCACAGATACGCAGTATTTT
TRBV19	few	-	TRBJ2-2	CASSIDRRRSNTGELFF	TGTGCCAGTAGTATAGATCGAAGGCGCTCGAACACCGGGGAGCTGTTTTTT
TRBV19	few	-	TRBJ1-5	CASTRSGNQPQHF	TGTGCCAGTACGCGCTCTGGCAATCAGCCCCAGCATTTT
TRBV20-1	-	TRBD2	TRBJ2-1	CSALAGGPGNEQFF	TGCAGTGCGTTAGCGGGGGGGCCGGGTAATGAGCAGTTCTTC
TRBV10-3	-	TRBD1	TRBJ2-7	CAITSRDRDDEQYF	TGTGCCATCACCAGCCGGGACAGGGATGACGAGCAGTACTTC
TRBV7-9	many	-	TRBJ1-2	CASSLGGATYGYTF	TGTGCCAGCAGCTTAGGAGGGGCTACCTATGGCTACACCTTC
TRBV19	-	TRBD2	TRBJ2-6	CASSLRGGPSGANVLTF	TGTGCCAGTAGTCTCCGGGGGGGCCCCTCTGGGGCCAACGTCCTGACTTTC
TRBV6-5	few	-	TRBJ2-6	CASSYGRPSGANVLTF	TGTGCCAGCAGTTACGGCCGTCCCTCTGGGGCCAACGTCCTGACTTTC
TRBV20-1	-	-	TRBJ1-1	CSAKTDTEAFF	TGCAGTGCTAAGACAGACACTGAAGCTTTCTTT
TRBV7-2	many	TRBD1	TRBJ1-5	CASSLAYRGQGNQPQHF	TGTGCCAGCAGCTTAGCTTACAGGGGGCAGGGCAATCAGCCCCAGCATTTT
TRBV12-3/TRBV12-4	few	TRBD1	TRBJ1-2	CASSSARGPNYGYTF	TGTGCCAGCAGTTCGGCCAGGGGGCCTAACTATGGCTACACCTTC
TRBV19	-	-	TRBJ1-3	CASSIGPMSSGNTIYF	TGTGCCAGTAGTATTGGTCCCATGAGCTCTGGAAACACCATATATTTT
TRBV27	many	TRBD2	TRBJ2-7	CASSLRGGSYEQYF	TGTGCCAGCAGTTTACGCGGGGGGTCCTACGAGCAGTACTTC
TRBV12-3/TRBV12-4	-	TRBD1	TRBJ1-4	CATKPQGAGEKLFF	TGTGCCACCAAACCCCAGGGGGCAGGGGAAAAACTGTTTTTT
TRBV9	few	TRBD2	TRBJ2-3	CASSSRLAGDKTDTQYF	TGTGCCAGCAGCTCGAGACTAGCGGGGGACAAAACAGATACGCAGTATTTT
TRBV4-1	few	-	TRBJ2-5	CASSQHDRETQYF	TGCGCCAGCAGCCAACATGACAGGGAGACCCAGTACTTC
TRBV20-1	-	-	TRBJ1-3	CSATPRNSGNTIYF	TGCAGTGCTACCCCCAGGAACTCTGGAAACACCATATATTTT
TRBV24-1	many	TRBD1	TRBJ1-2	CATSDPHRDRRDNYGYTF	TGTGCCACCAGTGATCCTCACCGGGACAGAAGAGATAACTATGGCTACACCTTC
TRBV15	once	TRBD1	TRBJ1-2	CATSRTGGRDYGYTF	TGTGCCACCAGCAGAACAGGGGGGAGGGACTATGGCTACACCTTC
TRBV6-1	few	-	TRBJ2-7	CASSEGRQGYEQYF	TGTGCCAGCAGTGAAGGAAGGCAGGGCTACGAGCAGTACTTC
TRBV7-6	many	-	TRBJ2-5	CASRRTAQETQYF	TGTGCCAGCAGGAGGACAGCTCAAGAGACCCAGTACTTC
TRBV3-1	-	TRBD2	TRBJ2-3	CASSQEGAGGWVDTQYF	TGTGCCAGCAGCCAAGAGGGGGCGGGGGGGTGGGTGGATACGCAGTATTTT
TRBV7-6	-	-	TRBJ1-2	CASSVIALTADYGYTF	TGTGCCAGCAGCGTCATCGCCCTAACAGCAGACTATGGCTACACCTTC
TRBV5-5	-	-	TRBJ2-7	CASSLDPGPGYEQYF	TGTGCCAGCAGCTTGGATCCGGGGCCCGGCTACGAGCAGTACTTC
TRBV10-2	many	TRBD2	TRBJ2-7	CASSESGGPYEQYF	TGCGCCAGCAGTGAAAGCGGGGGACCCTACGAGCAGTACTTC
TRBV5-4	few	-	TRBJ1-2	CASSLGGAEGPYGYTF	TGTGCCAGCAGCTTGGGCGGGGCCGAGGGACCCTATGGCTACACCTTC
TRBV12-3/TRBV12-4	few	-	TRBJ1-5	CASSFGQYQPQHF	TGTGCCAGCAGTTTCGGACAGTATCAGCCCCAGCATTTT